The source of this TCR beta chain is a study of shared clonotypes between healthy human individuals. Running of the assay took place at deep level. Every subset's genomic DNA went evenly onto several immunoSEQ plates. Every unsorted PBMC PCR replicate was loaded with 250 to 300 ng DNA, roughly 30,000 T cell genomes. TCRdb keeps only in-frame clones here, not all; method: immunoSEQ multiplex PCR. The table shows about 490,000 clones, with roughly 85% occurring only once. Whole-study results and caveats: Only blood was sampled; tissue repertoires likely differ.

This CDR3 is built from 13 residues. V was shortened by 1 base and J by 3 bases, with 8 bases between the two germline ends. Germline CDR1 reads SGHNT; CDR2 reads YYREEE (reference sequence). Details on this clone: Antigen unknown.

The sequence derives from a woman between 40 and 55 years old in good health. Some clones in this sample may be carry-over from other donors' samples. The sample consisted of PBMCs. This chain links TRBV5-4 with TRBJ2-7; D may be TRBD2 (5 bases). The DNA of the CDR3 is TGTGCCAGCAGCTTGCCGGGGAACTACGAGCAGTACTTC. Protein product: CASSLPGNYEQYF.